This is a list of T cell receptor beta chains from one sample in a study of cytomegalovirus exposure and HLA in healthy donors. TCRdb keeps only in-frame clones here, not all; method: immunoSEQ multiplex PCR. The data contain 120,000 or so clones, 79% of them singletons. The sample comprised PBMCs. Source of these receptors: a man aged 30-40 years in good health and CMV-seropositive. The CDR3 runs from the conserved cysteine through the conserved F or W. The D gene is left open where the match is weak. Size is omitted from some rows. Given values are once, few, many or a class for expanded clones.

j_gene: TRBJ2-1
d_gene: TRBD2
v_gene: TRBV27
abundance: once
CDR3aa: CASSLTPGLGDNEQFF
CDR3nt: TGTGCCAGCAGTTTAACTCCGGGACTAGGCGACAATGAGCAGTTCTTC

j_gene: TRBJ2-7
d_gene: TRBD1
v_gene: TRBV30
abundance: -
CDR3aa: CAWRAGTATYEQYF
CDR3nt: TGTGCCTGGAGGGCCGGGACAGCTACCTACGAGCAGTACTTC

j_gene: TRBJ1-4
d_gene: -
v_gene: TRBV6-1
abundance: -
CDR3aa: CASSGSGEKLFF
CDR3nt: TGTGCCAGCAGTGGATCAGGCGAAAAACTGTTTTTT

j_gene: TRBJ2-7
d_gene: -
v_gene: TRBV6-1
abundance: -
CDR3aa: CASSEALRGRGIYEQYF
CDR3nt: TGTGCCAGCAGTGAAGCGCTTCGAGGGAGGGGGATATACGAGCAGTACTTC

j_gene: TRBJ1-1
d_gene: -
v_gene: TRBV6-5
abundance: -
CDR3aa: CASSYNMNTEAFF
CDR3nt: TGTGCCAGCAGTTACAACATGAACACTGAAGCTTTCTTT

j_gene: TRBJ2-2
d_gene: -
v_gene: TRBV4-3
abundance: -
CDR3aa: CASSPRENQVELFF
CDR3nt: TGCGCCAGCAGCCCCCGGGAAAATCAGGTGGAGCTGTTTTTT

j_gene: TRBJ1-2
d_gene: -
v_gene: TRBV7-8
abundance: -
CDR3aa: CASSLVDSYGYTF
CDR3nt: TGTGCCAGCAGCTTAGTAGATTCCTATGGCTACACCTTC

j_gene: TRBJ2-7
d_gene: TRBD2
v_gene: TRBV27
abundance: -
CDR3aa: CASALGLAGGREQYF
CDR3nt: TGTGCCAGCGCATTGGGACTAGCGGGGGGCCGGGAGCAGTACTTC

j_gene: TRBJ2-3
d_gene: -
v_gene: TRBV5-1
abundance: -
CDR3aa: CASSLGGGPGTDTQYF
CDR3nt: TGCGCCAGCAGCTTGGGGGGGGGCCCCGGCACAGATACGCAGTATTTT

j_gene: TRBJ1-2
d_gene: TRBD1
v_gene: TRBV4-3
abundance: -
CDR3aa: CASSQETQGALGYTF
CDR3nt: TGCGCCAGCAGCCAAGAAACACAGGGGGCGCTTGGCTACACCTTC

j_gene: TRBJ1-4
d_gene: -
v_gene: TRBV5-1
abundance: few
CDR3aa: CASSLGGTTTNEKLFF
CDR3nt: TGCGCCAGCAGCTTGGGAGGGACTACAACTAATGAAAAACTGTTTTTT

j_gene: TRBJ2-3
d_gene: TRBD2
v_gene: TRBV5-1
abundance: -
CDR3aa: CASSLVLAGGRTDTQYF
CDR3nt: TGCGCCAGCAGCTTGGTACTAGCGGGGGGGCGGACAGATACGCAGTATTTT

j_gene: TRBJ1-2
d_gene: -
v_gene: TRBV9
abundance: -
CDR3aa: CASSVSTGPTVNYGYTF
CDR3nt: TGTGCCAGCAGCGTCAGCACGGGCCCGACAGTTAACTATGGCTACACCTTC

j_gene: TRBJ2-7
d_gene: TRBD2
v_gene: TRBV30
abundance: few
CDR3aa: CAWRASGFSYEQYF
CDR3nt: TGTGCCTGGAGAGCTAGCGGGTTCTCCTACGAGCAGTACTTC

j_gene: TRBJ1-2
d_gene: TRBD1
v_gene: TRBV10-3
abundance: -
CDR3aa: CAISVEGAIYGYTF
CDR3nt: TGTGCCATCAGTGTGGAGGGGGCGATCTATGGCTACACCTTC

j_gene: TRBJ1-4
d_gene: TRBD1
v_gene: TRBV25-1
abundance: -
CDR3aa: CASSERTGGSTNEKLFF
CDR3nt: TGTGCCAGCAGTGAAAGGACAGGGGGTTCGACTAATGAAAAACTGTTTTTT

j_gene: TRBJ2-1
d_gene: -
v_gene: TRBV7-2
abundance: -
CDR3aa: CASIRGGDEQFF
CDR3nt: TGTGCCAGCATCCGAGGGGGGGATGAGCAGTTCTTC

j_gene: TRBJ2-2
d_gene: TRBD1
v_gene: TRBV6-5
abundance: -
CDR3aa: CASSLGTGVTGELFF
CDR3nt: TGTGCCAGCAGCCTCGGGACAGGGGTTACCGGGGAGCTGTTTTTT

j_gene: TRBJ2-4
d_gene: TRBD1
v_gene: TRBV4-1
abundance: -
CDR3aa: CASSQVIDRDPKNIQYF
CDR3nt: TGCGCCAGCAGCCAAGTAATAGACAGGGATCCCAAAAACATTCAGTACTTC

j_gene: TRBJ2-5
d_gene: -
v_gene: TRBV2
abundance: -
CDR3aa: CASRGAVQETQYF
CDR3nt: TGTGCCAGCAGAGGGGCAGTCCAAGAGACCCAGTACTTC

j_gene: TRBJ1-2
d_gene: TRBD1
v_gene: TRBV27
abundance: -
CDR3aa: CASSRQTGGKHYGYTF
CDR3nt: TGTGCCAGCAGTCGACAAACAGGGGGAAAACACTATGGCTACACCTTC

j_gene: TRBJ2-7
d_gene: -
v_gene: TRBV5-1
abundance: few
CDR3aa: CAKPRGAPYEQYF
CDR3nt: TGCGCCAAACCCCGGGGGGCCCCCTACGAGCAGTACTTC

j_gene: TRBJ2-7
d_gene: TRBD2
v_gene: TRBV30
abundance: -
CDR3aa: CAWNLAGGSYEQYF
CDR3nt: TGTGCCTGGAATCTAGCGGGGGGATCCTACGAGCAGTACTTC

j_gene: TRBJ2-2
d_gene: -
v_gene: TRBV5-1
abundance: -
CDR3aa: CASSLGHYTGELFF
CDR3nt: TGCGCCAGCAGCTTGGGTCACTACACCGGGGAGCTGTTTTTT

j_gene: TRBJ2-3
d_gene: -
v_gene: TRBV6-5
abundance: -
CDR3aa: CASASQGPSTDTQYF
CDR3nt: TGTGCCTCCGCGTCACAGGGCCCTAGCACAGATACGCAGTATTTT